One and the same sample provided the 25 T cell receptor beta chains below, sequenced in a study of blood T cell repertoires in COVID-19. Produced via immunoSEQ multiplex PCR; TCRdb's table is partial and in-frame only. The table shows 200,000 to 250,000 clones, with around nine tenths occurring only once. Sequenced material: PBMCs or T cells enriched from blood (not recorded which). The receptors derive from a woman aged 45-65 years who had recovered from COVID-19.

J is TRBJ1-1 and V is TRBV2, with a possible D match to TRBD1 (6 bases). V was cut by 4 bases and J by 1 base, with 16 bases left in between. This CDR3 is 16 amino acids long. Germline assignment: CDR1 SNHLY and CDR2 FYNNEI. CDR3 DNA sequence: TGTGCCAGCAGTGGGGATACCAGGGGAGCGAACACTGAAGCTTTCTTT. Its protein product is CASSGDTRGANTEAFF.

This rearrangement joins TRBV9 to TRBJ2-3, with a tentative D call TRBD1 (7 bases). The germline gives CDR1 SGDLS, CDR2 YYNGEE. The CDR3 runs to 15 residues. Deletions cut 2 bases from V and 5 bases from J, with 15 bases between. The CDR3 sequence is CASSVQGGAGDTQYF. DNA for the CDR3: TGTGCCAGCAGCGTCCAGGGGGGCGCGGGAGATACGCAGTATTTT. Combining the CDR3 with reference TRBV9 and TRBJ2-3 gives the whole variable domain DSGVTQTPKHLITATGQRVTLRCSPRSGDLSVYWYQQSLDQGLQFLIQYYNGEERAKGNILERFSAQQFPDLHSELNLSSLELGDSALYFCASSVQGGAGDTQYFGPGTRLTVL.

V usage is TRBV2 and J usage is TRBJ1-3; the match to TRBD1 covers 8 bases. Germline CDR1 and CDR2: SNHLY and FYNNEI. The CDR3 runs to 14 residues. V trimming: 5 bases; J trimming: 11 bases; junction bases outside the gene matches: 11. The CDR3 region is CASSRNRGLSPIYF. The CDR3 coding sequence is TGTGCCAGCAGTAGGAACAGGGGGTTGTCGCCCATATATTTT.

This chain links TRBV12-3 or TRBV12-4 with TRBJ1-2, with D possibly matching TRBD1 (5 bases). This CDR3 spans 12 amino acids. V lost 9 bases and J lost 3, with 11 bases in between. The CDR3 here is CASQEGHYGYTF. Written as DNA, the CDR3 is TGTGCCAGTCAGGAGGGGCACTATGGCTACACCTTC.

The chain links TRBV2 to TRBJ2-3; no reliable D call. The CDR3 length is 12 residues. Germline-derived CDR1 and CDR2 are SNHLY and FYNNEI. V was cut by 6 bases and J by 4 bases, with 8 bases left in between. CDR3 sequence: CASSLISDTQYF. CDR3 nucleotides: TGTGCCAGCAGCCTTATATCAGATACGCAGTATTTT.

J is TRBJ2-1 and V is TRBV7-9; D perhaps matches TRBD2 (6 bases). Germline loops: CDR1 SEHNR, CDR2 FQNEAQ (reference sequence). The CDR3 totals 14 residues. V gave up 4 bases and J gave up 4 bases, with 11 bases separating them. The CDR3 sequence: CASSYPGAYNEQFF. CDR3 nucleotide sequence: TGTGCCAGCAGCTATCCGGGAGCGTACAATGAGCAGTTCTTC.

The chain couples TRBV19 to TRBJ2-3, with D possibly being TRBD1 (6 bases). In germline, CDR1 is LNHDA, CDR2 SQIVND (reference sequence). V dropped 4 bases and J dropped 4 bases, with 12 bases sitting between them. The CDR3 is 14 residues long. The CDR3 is CASSKQGDADTQYF. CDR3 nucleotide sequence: TGTGCCAGTAGTAAACAGGGAGACGCAGATACGCAGTATTTT.

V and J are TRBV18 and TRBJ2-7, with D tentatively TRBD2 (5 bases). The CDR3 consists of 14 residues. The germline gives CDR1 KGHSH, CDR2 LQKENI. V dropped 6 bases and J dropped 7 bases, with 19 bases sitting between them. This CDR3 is CASSRSPGDGEQYF. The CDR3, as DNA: TGTGCCAGCTCTCGAAGCCCCGGGGATGGAGAGCAGTACTTC.

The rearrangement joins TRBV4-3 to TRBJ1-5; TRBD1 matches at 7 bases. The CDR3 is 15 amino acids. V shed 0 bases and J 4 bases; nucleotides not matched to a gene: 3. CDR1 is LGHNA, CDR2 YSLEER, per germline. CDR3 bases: TGCGCCAGCAGCCAAGATCAGACAGGGAATCAGCCCCAGCATTTT. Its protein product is CASSQDQTGNQPQHF.

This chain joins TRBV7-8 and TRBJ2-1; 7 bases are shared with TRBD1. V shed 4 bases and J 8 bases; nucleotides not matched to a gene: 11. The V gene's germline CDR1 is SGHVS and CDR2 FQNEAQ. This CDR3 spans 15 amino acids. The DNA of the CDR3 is TGTGCCAGCAGCTACCGGGACAGCCATCGGGATGAGCAGTTCTTC. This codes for CASSYRDSHRDEQFF.

In DNA, the CDR3 is TGCGCCAGCAGCCAGGGGAGGACGGGAGGCCCCAATCAGCCCCAGCATTTT. Translating it yields CASSQGRTGGPNQPQHF. The V and J genes are TRBV4-3 and TRBJ1-5; D is uncertain. The germline V and J ends were trimmed by 3 bases and 3 bases, with 18 bases remaining between them. This CDR3 spans 17 amino acids. In germline, CDR1 is LGHNA, CDR2 YSLEER.

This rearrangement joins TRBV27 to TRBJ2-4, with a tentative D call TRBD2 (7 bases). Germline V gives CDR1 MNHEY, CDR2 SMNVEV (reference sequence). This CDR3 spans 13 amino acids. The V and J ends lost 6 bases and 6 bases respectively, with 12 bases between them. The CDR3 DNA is TGTGCCAGCAGAGGGGGAGGGGGAAACATTCAGTACTTC. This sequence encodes CASRGGGGNIQYF.

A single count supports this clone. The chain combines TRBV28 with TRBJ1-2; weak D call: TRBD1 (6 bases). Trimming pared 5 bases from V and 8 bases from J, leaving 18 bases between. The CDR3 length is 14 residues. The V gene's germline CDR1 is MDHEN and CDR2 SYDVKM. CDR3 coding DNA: TGTGCCAGCAGTCCCTTTCTTTCGACAGGCGGCTACACCTTC. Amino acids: CASSPFLSTGGYTF.

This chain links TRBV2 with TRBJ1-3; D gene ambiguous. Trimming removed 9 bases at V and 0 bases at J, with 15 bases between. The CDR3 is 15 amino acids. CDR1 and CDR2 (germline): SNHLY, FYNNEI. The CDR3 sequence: CASQPPGSSGNTIYF. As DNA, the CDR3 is TGTGCCAGTCAGCCCCCCGGGAGCTCTGGAAACACCATATATTTT.

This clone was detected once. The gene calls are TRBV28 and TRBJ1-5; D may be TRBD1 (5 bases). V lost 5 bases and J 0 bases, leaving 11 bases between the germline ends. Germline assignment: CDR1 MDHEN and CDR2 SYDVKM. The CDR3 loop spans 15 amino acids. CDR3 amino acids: CASSGSDSSNQPQHF. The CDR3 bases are TGTGCCAGCAGTGGCTCCGACAGTAGCAATCAGCCCCAGCATTTT.

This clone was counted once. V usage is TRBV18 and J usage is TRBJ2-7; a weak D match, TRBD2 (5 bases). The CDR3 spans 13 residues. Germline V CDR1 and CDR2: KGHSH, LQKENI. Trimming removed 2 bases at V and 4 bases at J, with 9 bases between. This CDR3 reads CASSPSSGYEQYF. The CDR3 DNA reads TGTGCCAGCTCACCATCATCGGGGTACGAGCAGTACTTC. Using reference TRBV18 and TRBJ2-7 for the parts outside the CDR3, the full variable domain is NAGVMQNPRHLVRRRGQEARLRCSPMKGHSHVYWYRQLPEEGLKFMVYLQKENIIDESGMPKERFSAEFPKEGPSILRIQQVVRGDSAAYFCASSPSSGYEQYFGPGTRLTVT.

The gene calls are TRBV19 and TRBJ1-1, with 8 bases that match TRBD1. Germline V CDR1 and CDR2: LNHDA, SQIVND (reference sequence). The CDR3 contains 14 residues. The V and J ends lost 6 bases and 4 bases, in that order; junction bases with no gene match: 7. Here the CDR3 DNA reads TGTGCCAGTAGGGACAGGGCCCAGAGCACTGAAGCTTTCTTT. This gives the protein CASRDRAQSTEAFF. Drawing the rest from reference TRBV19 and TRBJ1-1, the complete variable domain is DGGITQSPKYLFRKEGQNVTLSCEQNLNHDAMYWYRQDPGQGLRLIYYSQIVNDFQKGDIAEGYSVSREKKESFPLTVTSAQKNPTAFYLCASRDRAQSTEAFFGQGTRLTVV.

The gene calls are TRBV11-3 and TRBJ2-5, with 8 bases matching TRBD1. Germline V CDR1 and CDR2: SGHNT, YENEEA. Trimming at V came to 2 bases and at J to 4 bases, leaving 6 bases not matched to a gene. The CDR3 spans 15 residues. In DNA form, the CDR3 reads TGTGCCAGCAGCTTAACAGGGGGGAAAGGAGAGACCCAGTACTTC. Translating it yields CASSLTGGKGETQYF.

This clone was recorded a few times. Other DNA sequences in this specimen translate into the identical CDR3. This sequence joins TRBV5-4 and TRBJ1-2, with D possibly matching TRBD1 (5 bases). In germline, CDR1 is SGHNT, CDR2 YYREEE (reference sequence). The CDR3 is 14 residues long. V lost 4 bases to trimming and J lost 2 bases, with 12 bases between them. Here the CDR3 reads CASSPGAGNYGYTF. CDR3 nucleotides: TGTGCCAGCAGCCCCGGGGCGGGGAACTATGGCTACACCTTC.

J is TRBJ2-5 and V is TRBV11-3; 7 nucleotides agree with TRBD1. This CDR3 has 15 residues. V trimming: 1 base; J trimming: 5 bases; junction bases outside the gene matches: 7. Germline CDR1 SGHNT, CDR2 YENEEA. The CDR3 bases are TGTGCCAGCAGCTTAGGGACAGGTGCTTTTGAGACCCAGTACTTC. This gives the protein CASSLGTGAFETQYF.

CDR3 DNA: TGTGCCAGCTCACCCAACCGGGAACATCCCTATGGCTACACCTTC. It is translated as CASSPNREHPYGYTF. V is TRBV18 and J is TRBJ1-2; no clear D. There are 15 residues in the CDR3. V was clipped by 3 bases and J by 4 bases, with 15 bases between them. Germline loops: CDR1 KGHSH, CDR2 LQKENI.

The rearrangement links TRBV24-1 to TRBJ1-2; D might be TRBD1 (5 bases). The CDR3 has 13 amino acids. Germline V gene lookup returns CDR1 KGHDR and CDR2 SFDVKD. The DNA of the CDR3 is TGTGCTGCCGGAGGGGCGAGCTCTTCTGGCTACACCTTC. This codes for CAAGGASSSGYTF.

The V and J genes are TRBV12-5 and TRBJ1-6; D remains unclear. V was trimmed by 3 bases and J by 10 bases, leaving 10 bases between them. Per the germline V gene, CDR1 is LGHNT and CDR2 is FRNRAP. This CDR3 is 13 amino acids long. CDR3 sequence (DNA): TGTGCTAGTGGTTTCCCCCCCGGGTCACCCCTCCACTTT. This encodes CASGFPPGSPLHF.

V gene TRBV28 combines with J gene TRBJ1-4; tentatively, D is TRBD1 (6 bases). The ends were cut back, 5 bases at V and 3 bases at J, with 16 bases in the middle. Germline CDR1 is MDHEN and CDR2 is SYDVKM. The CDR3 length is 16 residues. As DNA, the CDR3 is TGTGCCAGCAGTCCAAGGACAGCCCGGGCTAATGAAAAACTGTTTTTT. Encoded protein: CASSPRTARANEKLFF.

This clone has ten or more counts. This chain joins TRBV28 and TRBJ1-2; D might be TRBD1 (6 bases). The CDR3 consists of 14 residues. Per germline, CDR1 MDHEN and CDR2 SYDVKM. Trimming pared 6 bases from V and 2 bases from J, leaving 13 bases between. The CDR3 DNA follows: TGTGCCAGCAGGGAGACAGGACGAAACTATGGCTACACCTTC. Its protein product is CASRETGRNYGYTF.